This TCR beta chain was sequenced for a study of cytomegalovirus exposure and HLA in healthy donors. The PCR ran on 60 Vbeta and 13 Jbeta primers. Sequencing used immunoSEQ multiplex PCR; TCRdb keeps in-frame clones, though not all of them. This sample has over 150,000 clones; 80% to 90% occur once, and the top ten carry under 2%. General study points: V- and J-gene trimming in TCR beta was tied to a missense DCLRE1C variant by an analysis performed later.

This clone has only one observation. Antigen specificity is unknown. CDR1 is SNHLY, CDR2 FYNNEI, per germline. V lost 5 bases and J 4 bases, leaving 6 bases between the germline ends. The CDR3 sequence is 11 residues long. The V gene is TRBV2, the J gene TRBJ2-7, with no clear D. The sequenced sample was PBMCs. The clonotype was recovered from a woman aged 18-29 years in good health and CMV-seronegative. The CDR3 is CASSTEYEQYF. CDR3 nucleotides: TGTGCCAGCAGTACAGAGTACGAGCAGTACTTC.